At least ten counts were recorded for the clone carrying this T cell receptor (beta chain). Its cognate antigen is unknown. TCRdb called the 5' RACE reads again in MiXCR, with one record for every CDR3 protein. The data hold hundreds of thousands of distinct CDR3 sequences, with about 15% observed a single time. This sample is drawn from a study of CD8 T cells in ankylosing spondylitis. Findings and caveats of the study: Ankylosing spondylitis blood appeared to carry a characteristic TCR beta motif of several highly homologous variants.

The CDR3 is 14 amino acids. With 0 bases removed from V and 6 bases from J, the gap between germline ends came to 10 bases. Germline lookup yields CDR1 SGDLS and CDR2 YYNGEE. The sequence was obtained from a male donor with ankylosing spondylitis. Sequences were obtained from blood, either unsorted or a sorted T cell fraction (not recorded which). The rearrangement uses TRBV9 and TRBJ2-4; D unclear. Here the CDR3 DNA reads TGTGCCAGCAGCGTAGCTCCTCGAGGAAACATTCAGTACTTC. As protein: CASSVAPRGNIQYF.